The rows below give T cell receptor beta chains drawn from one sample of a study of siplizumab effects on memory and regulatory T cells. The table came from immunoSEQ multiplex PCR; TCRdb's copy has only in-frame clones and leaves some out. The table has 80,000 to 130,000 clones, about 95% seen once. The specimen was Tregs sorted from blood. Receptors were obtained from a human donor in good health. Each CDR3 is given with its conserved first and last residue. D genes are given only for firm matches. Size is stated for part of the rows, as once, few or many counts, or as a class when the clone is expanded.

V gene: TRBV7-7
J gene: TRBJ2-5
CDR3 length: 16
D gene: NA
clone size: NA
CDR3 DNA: TGTGCCAGCAGCCCCAGCCCGCCAGGGGGGGCAGAGACCCAGTACTTC
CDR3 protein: CASSPSPPGGAETQYF

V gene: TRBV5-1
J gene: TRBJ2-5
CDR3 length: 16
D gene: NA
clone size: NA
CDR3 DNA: TGCGCCAGCAAACAACTTTTAATGAATTATCAAGAGACCCAGTACTTC
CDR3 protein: CASKQLLMNYQETQYF

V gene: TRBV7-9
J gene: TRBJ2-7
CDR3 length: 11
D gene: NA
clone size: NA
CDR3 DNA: TGTGCCAGCAGCAAAAGCTACGAGCAGTACTTC
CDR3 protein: CASSKSYEQYF

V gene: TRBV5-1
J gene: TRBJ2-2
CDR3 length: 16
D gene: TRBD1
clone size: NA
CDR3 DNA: TGCGCCAGCAGCCTCCGACAGGGGGTGTACACCGGGGAGCTGTTTTTT
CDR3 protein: CASSLRQGVYTGELFF

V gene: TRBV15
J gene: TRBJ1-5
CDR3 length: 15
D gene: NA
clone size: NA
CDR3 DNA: TGTGCCACCAGCAGACGAAAGGACGGTTATCAGCCCCAGCATTTT
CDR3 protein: CATSRRKDGYQPQHF

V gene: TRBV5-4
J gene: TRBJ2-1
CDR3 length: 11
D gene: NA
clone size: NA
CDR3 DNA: TGTGCCAGCAGCCTAGATAATGAGCAGTTCTTC
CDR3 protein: CASSLDNEQFF

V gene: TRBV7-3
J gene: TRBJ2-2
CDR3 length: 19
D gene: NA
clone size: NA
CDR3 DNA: TGTGCCAGCAGCTTATTCGGCCAAACCCGATCTAGGAACACCGGGGAGCTGTTTTTT
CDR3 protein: CASSLFGQTRSRNTGELFF

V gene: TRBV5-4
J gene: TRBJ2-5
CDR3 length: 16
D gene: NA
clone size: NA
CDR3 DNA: TGTGCCAGCAGCCATGCCCGGACAGCGTACCAAGAGACCCAGTACTTC
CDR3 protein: CASSHARTAYQETQYF

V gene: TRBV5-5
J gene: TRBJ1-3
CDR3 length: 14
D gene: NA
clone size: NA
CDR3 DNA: TGTGCCAGCAGTCAGGGTGGATCTGGAAACACCATATATTTT
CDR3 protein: CASSQGGSGNTIYF

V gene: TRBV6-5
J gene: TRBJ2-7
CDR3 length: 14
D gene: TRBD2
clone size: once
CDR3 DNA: TGTGCCAGCAGTTACTCGCGGGGGGCCTACGAGCAGTACTTC
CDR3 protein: CASSYSRGAYEQYF

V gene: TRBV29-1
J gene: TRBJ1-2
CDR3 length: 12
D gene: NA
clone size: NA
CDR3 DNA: TGCAGCGTCGAACAGGGCGGCTATGGCTACACCTTC
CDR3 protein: CSVEQGGYGYTF

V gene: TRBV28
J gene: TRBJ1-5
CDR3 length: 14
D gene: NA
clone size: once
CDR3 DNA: TGTGCCAGTCGCTCTGGGCAGATCAATCAGCCCCAGCATTTT
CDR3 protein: CASRSGQINQPQHF

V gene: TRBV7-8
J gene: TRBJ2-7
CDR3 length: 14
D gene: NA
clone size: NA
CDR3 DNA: TGTGCCAGCAGCCAACCCACTCCGACCTACGAGCAGTACTTC
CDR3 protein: CASSQPTPTYEQYF

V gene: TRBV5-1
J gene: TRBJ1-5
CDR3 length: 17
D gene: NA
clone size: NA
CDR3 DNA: TGCGCCAGCAGCTTGCCGCGGAATTTCGATAGCAATCAGCCCCAGCATTTT
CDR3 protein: CASSLPRNFDSNQPQHF

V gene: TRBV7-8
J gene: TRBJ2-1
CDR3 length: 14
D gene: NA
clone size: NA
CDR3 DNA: TGTGCCAGCAGCGCCCGGGACTGGGGAAATGAGCAGTTCTTC
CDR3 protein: CASSARDWGNEQFF

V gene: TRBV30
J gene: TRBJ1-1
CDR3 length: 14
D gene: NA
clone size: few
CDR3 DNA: TGTGCCTGGGGAACCGGGGCCCAAGGGACTGAAGCTTTCTTT
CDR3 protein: CAWGTGAQGTEAFF

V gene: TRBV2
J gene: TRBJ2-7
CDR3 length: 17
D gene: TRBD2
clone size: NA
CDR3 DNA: TGTGCCAGCAGTGTTTTCGGGACTAGCGGGAGGGCCTACGAGCAGTACTTC
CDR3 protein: CASSVFGTSGRAYEQYF

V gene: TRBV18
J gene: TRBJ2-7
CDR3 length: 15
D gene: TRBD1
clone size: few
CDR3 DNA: TGTGCCAGCTCACGTGTGGCAGGGGGCGAATACGAGCAGTACTTC
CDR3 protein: CASSRVAGGEYEQYF

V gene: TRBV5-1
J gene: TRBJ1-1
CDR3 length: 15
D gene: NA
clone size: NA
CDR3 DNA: TGCGCCAGCAGCTTCGTGCTGGGTGCGAACACTGAAGCTTTCTTT
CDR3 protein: CASSFVLGANTEAFF

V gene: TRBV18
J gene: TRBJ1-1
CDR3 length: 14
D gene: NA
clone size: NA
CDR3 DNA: TGTGCCAGCTCACCGGGGGGGAGGGCCACTGAAGCTTTCTTT
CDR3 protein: CASSPGGRATEAFF

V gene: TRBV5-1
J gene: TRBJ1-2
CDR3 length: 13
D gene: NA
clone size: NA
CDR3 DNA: TGCGCCAGCAGCTTTAAAAGGGATCTGGGCTACACCTTC
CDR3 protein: CASSFKRDLGYTF

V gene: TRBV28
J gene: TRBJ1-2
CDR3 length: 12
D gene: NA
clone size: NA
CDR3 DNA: TGTGCCAGCAGTTCCACAGGGAGGGGCTACACCTTC
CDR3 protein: CASSSTGRGYTF

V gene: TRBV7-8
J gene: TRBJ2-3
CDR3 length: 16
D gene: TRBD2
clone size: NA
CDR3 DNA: TGTGCCAGCGGGGATCCATTACTAGCGGGCACAGATACGCAGTATTTT
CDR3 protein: CASGDPLLAGTDTQYF

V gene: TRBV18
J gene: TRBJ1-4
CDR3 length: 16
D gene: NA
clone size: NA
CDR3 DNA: TGTGCCAGCTCACCACCACGGTATGCAACTAATGAAAAACTGTTTTTT
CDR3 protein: CASSPPRYATNEKLFF

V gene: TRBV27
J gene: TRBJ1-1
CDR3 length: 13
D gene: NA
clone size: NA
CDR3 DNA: TGTGCCAGCAGTTTCCTGGCTCGACCTCGGGCTTTCTTT
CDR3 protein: CASSFLARPRAFF

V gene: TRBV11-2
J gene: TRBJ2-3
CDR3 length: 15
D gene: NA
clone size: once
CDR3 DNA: TGTGCCAGCAGCCCCAACCTCGGGACTCCTGATACGCAGTATTTT
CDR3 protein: CASSPNLGTPDTQYF

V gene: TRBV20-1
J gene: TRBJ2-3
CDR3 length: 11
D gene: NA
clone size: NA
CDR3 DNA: TGCAGTGCTAGAGGGTCGGGGACGCAGTATTTT
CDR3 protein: CSARGSGTQYF

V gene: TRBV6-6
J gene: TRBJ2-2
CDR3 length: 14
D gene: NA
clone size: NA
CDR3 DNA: TGTGCCAGCGCGAACGGGGGAACTACCGGGGAGCTGTTTTTT
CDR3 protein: CASANGGTTGELFF

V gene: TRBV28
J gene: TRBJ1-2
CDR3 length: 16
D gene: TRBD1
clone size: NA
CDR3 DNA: TGTGCCAGCAGTTATGGCGGACAGGTTGGACGTTATGGCTACACCTTC
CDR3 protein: CASSYGGQVGRYGYTF

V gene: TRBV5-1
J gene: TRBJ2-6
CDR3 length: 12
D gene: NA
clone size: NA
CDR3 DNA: TGCGCCAGCAGTCCTGGGGCCAACGTCCTGACTTTC
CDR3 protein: CASSPGANVLTF

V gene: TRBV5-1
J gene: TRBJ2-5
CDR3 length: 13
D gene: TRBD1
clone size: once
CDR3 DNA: TGCGCCAGCAGCTACAGGGGGCGGGAGACCCAGTACTTC
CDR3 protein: CASSYRGRETQYF

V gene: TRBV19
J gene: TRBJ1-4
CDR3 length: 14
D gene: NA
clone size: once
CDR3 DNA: TGTGCCAGTAGTATTGCCGGGCGTGGAGAAAAACTGTTTTTT
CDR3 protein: CASSIAGRGEKLFF

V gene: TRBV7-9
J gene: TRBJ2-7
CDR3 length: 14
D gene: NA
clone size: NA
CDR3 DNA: TGTGCCAGCAGCTTAGCGGCAGAAACCTACGAGCAGTACTTC
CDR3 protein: CASSLAAETYEQYF

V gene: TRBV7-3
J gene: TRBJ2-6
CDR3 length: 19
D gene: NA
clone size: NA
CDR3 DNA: TGTGCCAGCAGCTTAAGGGGTGGGAGACAGAACTCTGGGGCCAACGTCCTGACTTTC
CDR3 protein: CASSLRGGRQNSGANVLTF

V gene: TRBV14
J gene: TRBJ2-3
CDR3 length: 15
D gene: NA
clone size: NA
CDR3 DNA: TGTGCCAGCAGCCATGGGAGAGGACCCCCAGATACGCAGTATTTT
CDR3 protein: CASSHGRGPPDTQYF

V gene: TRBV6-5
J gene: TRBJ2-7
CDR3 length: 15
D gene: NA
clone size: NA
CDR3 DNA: TGTGCCAGCAGTACTCCCAGCGGGCTTTCCTACGAGCAGTACTTC
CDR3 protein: CASSTPSGLSYEQYF

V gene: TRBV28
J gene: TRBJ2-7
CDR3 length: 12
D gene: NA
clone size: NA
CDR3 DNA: TGTGCCAGCAGTAGACAGGTTGCCGAGCAGTACTTC
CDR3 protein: CASSRQVAEQYF

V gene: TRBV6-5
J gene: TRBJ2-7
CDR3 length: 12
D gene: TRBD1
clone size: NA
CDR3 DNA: TGTGCCAGCAGATTATCAGGGGGCAAGCAGTACTTC
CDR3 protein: CASRLSGGKQYF

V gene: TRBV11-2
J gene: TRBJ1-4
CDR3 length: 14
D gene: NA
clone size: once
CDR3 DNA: TGTGCCAGCAGCGCAGGACAGCCCTTCGAAAAACTGTTTTTT
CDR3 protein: CASSAGQPFEKLFF

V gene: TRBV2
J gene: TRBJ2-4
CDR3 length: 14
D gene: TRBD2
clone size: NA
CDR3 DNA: TGTGCCAGCAGGCAAAGCGGACTAGCCGGCATTCAGTACTTC
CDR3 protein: CASRQSGLAGIQYF

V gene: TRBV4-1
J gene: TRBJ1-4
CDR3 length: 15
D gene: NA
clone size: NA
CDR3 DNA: TGCGCCAGCAGCCAAGATTCCAGGACGAGTGAAAAACTGTTTTTT
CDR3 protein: CASSQDSRTSEKLFF

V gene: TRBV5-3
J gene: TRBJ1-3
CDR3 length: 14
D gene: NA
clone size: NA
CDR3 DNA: TGTGCCAGAAGCCCGTTCAAGGGGGAAATTCCCATATATTTT
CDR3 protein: CARSPFKGEIPIYF